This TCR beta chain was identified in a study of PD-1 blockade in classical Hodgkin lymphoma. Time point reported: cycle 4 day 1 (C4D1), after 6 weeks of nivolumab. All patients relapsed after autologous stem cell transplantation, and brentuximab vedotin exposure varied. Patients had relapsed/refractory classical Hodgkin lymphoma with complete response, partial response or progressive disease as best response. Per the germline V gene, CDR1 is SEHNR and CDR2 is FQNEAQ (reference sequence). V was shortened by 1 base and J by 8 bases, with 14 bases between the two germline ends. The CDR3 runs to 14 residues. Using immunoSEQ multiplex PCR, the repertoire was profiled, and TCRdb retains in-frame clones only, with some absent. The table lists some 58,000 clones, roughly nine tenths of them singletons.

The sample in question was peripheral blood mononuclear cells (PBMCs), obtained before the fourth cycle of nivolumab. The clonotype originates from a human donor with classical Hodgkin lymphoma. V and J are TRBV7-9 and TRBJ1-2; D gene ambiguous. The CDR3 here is CASSLEAGGQGYTF. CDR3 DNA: TGTGCCAGCAGCTTAGAAGCAGGAGGTCAGGGCTACACCTTC.